Described below is a single TCR beta chain sequence and its context. No antigen is known for it. The data derive from a study of shared clonotypes between healthy human individuals. CDR1 SGHAT and CDR2 FQNNGV come from the germline V gene. The CDR3 loop spans 18 amino acids. Trimming took off 5 bases at V and 3 bases at J, with 24 bases between the two ends. Study-level points and caveats: The authors expected sequencing depth to affect clonotype sharing among donors. Between a few donors, naive CD4 clonotypes were shared at a level of about 5%.

Clones were sequenced by immunoSEQ multiplex PCR, and TCRdb holds only the in-frame ones, with some missing. The profile shows 1.5 million to 1.9 million clones, around 98% of them singletons. The receptor comes from a man in his thirties or forties in good health. This rearrangement joins TRBV11-2 to TRBJ2-3; possible D gene TRBD2, 6 bases. What was sequenced was naive CD4+ T cells sorted from blood. Noted subset: CD45RA+ positively selected. CDR3 protein: CASSPAPGAFIPTDTQYF. CDR3 DNA sequence: TGTGCCAGCAGCCCGGCACCGGGAGCCTTTATACCGACAGATACGCAGTATTTT.